The next 27 T cell receptor beta chains were all read from a single sample in a study of control samples from healthy donors and cancer patients. Profiling relied on immunoSEQ multiplex PCR, and the TCRdb table lists in-frame clones only, not all of them. The sample shows about 160,000 clones, 70% to 90% of them seen only once. Sequencing input: blood. These receptors all stem from a man younger than 45 in good health.

In its sample, this clone was seen a few times. The chain carries TRBV18 and TRBJ2-7; 7 bases are shared with TRBD1. The germline V gene has CDR1 KGHSH and CDR2 LQKENI. The trim removed 8 bases at V and 0 bases at J, leaving 10 bases unmatched. CDR3 length: 15 residues. In nucleotides, the CDR3 is TGTGCCAGCAAACAACTCCGGGACAGCTCCTACGAGCAGTACTTC. As protein: CASKQLRDSSYEQYF.

The chain is built from TRBV4-1 and TRBJ2-2, with D possibly being TRBD2 (6 bases). CDR1 MGHRA and CDR2 YSYEKL come from the germline V gene. V was cut by 3 bases and J by 5 bases, with 16 bases left in between. This CDR3 is 16 amino acids long. DNA for the CDR3: TGCGCCAGCAGCCACCTCAGGGTGGAGGGAACCGGGGAGCTGTTTTTT. Translated: CASSHLRVEGTGELFF.

The chain couples TRBV16 to TRBJ1-1; tentative D call: TRBD1 (6 bases). There are 16 residues in the CDR3. V was cut by 1 base and J by 5 bases, with 17 bases left in between. Per germline, CDR1 KGHSY and CDR2 FQNENV. CDR3 coding DNA: TGTGCCAGCAGCCAATTTAAGGGGGGCATGGGTACTGAAGCTTTCTTT. Protein sequence: CASSQFKGGMGTEAFF.

The chain is built from TRBV24-1 and TRBJ2-5; D is unresolved. Per germline, CDR1 KGHDR and CDR2 SFDVKD. Trimming pared 1 base from V and 5 bases from J, leaving 4 bases between. The length of the CDR3 is 12 residues. The CDR3 here is CATSDLMETQYF. CDR3 DNA: TGTGCCACCAGTGATTTAATGGAGACCCAGTACTTC.

The genes are TRBV6-5 and TRBJ2-3; D gene ambiguous. CDR1 is MNHEY and CDR2 is SVGAGI in the germline V gene. The V gene lost 2 bases and the J gene lost 2 bases, with 8 bases spanning the gap. The CDR3 sequence is 14 residues long. The CDR3 is CASSYGRPTDTQYF. CDR3 bases: TGTGCCAGCAGTTACGGTAGGCCCACAGATACGCAGTATTTT.

The V and J genes are TRBV6-5 and TRBJ1-5, with D uncertain. The V end was cut by 0 bases, the J end by 7 bases, with 7 bases between. The CDR3 consists of 13 residues. Germline values: CDR1 MNHEY, CDR2 SVGAGI. The CDR3, as DNA: TGTGCCAGCAGTTACTCGGACCGACAGCCCCAGCATTTT. It yields the protein CASSYSDRQPQHF.

CDR3 amino acids: CASSQDFASSYNSPLHF. The CDR3 DNA follows: TGTGCCAGCAGCCAAGACTTCGCTAGCTCCTATAATTCACCCCTCCACTTT. The chain has TRBV14 and TRBJ1-6; D is unclear. The V gene lost 0 bases and the J gene lost 0 bases, with 9 bases spanning the gap. This CDR3 region has 17 residues. Looked up from germline, CDR1 is SGHDN and CDR2 is FVKESK.

The genes are TRBV11-2 and TRBJ1-2; D remains unclear. The germline V gene encodes CDR1 SGHAT and CDR2 FQNNGV. Trimming took off 0 bases at V and 5 bases at J, with 13 bases between the two ends. This CDR3 is built from 15 residues. The CDR3 sequence is CASSLEAVHPYGYTF. The CDR3 DNA reads TGTGCCAGCAGCTTAGAGGCAGTCCACCCGTATGGCTACACCTTC.

The J gene is TRBJ1-1, the V gene TRBV23-1; possibly TRBD1 for D (6 bases). TRBV23-1 falls under the ORF class, with uncertain function. With 4 bases removed from V and 1 base from J, the gap between germline ends came to 13 bases. This CDR3 is 15 amino acids long. CDR3: CASSPGQWTNTEAFF. CDR3 nucleotides: TGCGCCAGCAGTCCTGGACAGTGGACGAACACTGAAGCTTTCTTT.

Ten or more counts support this clone. The chain links TRBV6-4 to TRBJ1-2, with D maybe TRBD1 (5 bases). This CDR3 region has 13 residues. Trimming removed 3 bases from V and 4 bases from J, with 9 bases in between. The germline gives CDR1 MRHNA, CDR2 SNTAGT. The CDR3 bases are TGTGCCAGCAGTGAAGACACAGGCTATGGCTACACCTTC. It codes for CASSEDTGYGYTF.

This rearrangement joins TRBV18 to TRBJ2-4, with D perhaps being TRBD1 or TRBD2 (5 bases each). This CDR3 has 13 residues. Germline CDR1 and CDR2: KGHSH and LQKENI. V lost 6 bases and J 5 bases, leaving 11 bases between the germline ends. CDR3 sequence: CASSDGAQNIQYF. DNA for the CDR3: TGTGCCAGCTCCGACGGGGCCCAAAACATTCAGTACTTC.

The genes are TRBV6-1 and TRBJ2-7; 10 bases line up with TRBD2. The CDR3 covers 15 residues. Per germline, CDR1 MNHNS and CDR2 SASEGT. The V and J ends lost 1 base and 2 bases, in that order; junction bases with no gene match: 2. The CDR3 spells CASSEVAGGPYEQYF. The CDR3 DNA is TGTGCCAGCAGTGAAGTAGCGGGAGGTCCCTACGAGCAGTACTTC.

The chain joins TRBV10-1 to TRBJ1-1; a possible D gene is TRBD1 (6 bases). Per germline, CDR1 WNHNN and CDR2 SYGVQD (reference sequence). The V end lost 4 bases, the J end lost 0 bases, and 9 bases lay between the germline ends. The CDR3 has 14 residues. This CDR3 is CASSAGGLNTEAFF. Here the CDR3 DNA reads TGCGCCAGCAGTGCCGGGGGCTTGAACACTGAAGCTTTCTTT.

The chain joins TRBV2 to TRBJ1-4, with D maybe TRBD1 (5 bases). The CDR3 runs to 14 residues. Germline assignment: CDR1 SNHLY and CDR2 FYNNEI. V dropped 6 bases and J dropped 6 bases, with 14 bases sitting between them. CDR3 sequence (DNA): TGTGCCAGCAGGGTATCAGGGTCGCATGAAAAACTGTTTTTT. Its protein product is CASRVSGSHEKLFF.

This clone appeared a few times. The gene calls are TRBV7-9 and TRBJ1-1; D gene ambiguous. Per germline, CDR1 SEHNR and CDR2 FQNEAQ (reference sequence). Trimming took 3 bases from V and 7 from J, leaving 12 bases between them. The CDR3 contains 13 residues. The chain's CDR3 is CASSFGNENEAFF. In DNA form, the CDR3 reads TGTGCCAGCAGCTTTGGGAATGAGAATGAAGCTTTCTTT.

The CDR3 sequence is CATSDFGGTSGYNEQFF. The CDR3 DNA reads TGTGCCACCAGTGATTTTGGGGGGACTAGCGGATACAATGAGCAGTTCTTC. J is TRBJ2-1 and V is TRBV24-1; TRBD2 matches 11 bases. The CDR3 has 17 amino acids. The germline CDR1 and CDR2 sequences are KGHDR and SFDVKD. V dropped 1 base and J dropped 4; count of bases not matched to a gene: 5.

The rearrangement links TRBV6-6 to TRBJ2-7, with a weak D call TRBD1 (6 bases). The CDR3 loop spans 15 amino acids. V dropped 6 bases and J dropped 5 bases, with 20 bases sitting between them. Per the germline V gene, CDR1 is MNHNY and CDR2 is SVGAGI (reference sequence). CDR3 bases: TGTGCCAGCAGCAAGCAGCAGGGGAATCTGAACGAGCAGTACTTC. Its protein product is CASSKQQGNLNEQYF.

The chain combines TRBV3-1 (or the pseudogene TRBV3-2) with TRBJ2-6; D unresolved. Trimming left V 5 bases short and J 0 bases short, with 17 bases between. Germline V CDR1 and CDR2: LGHDT, YNNKEL (reference sequence). The CDR3 has 18 residues. This CDR3 reads CASSIGRLSSSGANVLTF. CDR3 sequence (DNA): TGTGCCAGCAGCATTGGACGGCTCTCGAGCTCTGGGGCCAACGTCCTGACTTTC.

This rearrangement joins TRBV2 to TRBJ1-2; D possibly corresponds to TRBD1 (6 bases). CDR3 length: 15 residues. The V gene lost 2 bases and the J gene lost 5 bases, with 15 bases spanning the gap. CDR1 and CDR2 (germline): SNHLY, FYNNEI. In DNA form, the CDR3 reads TGTGCCAGCAGTGAACAGTCCCGGGACATTTATGGCTACACCTTC. Its protein product is CASSEQSRDIYGYTF.

The gene calls are TRBV6-6 and TRBJ1-5, with D perhaps TRBD1 (6 bases). Germline V lookup: CDR1 MNHNY, CDR2 SVGAGI (reference sequence). This CDR3 contains 13 residues. Trimming removed 5 bases from V and 4 bases from J, with 9 bases in between. CDR3 coding DNA: TGTGCCAGCAGTCGACAGGCAAATCAGCCCCAGCATTTT. This codes for CASSRQANQPQHF.

The rearrangement joins TRBV9 to TRBJ2-3, with 7 positions matching TRBD2. The V gene's germline CDR1 is SGDLS and CDR2 YYNGEE. The CDR3 loop spans 17 amino acids. V dropped 0 bases and J dropped 1; count of bases not matched to a gene: 8. This chain's CDR3 is CASSVAGGRVGTDTQYF. DNA of the CDR3: TGTGCCAGCAGCGTAGCGGGAGGACGCGTGGGCACAGATACGCAGTATTTT.

The chain has TRBV3-1 (or the pseudogene TRBV3-2) and TRBJ1-4; 10 bases match TRBD1. Unmatched junction bases numbered 10, after V lost 4 bases and J lost 14 bases. CDR3 length: 14 amino acids. From germline, CDR1 is LGHDT and CDR2 YNNKEL (reference sequence). In DNA form, the CDR3 reads TGTGCCAGCAGCCCTATGGGACAGGGGCTAATTCTGTTTTTT. It encodes CASSPMGQGLILFF.

This sequence joins TRBV5-4 and TRBJ1-1; 8 bases fit TRBD1. The CDR3 length is 14 residues. The J segment lost 9 bases and the V segment lost 0 bases, leaving 7 bases of the junction unmatched. The V gene's germline CDR1 is SGHNT and CDR2 YYREEE (reference sequence). CDR3 bases: TGTGCCAGCAGCTTGGGGCAGGGGGCTCCGAAAGCTTTCTTT. Translation gives CASSLGQGAPKAFF.

The chain has TRBV3-1 (or the pseudogene TRBV3-2) and TRBJ2-3; D is ambiguous. The germline V gene encodes CDR1 LGHDT and CDR2 YNNKEL (reference sequence). The CDR3 totals 13 residues. Trimming took 4 bases from V and 6 from J, leaving 11 bases between them. CDR3: CASSLYNMDTQYF. In nucleotides, the CDR3 is TGTGCCAGCAGCCTGTATAACATGGATACGCAGTATTTT.

J is TRBJ1-1 and V is TRBV3-1 (or the pseudogene TRBV3-2), with 8 bases matching TRBD1. CDR3 size: 16 residues. Germline CDR1 and CDR2: LGHDT and YNNKEL (reference sequence). J gave up 1 base and V 1 base, and 5 bases lay outside the gene matches. The CDR3, as DNA: TGTGCCAGCAGCCAAGGGACAGGGATGAGGAACACTGAAGCTTTCTTT. Protein: CASSQGTGMRNTEAFF.

This sequence joins TRBV6-5 and TRBJ1-1, with D unresolved. The CDR3 consists of 14 residues. Per the germline V gene, CDR1 is MNHEY and CDR2 is SVGAGI. V was pared by 7 bases and J by 4 bases, with 16 bases between. The chain's CDR3 is CASTSGKGSTEAFF. In DNA form, the CDR3 reads TGTGCCAGCACCTCGGGAAAGGGAAGCACTGAAGCTTTCTTT.

The chain recombines TRBV5-1 with TRBJ1-1; D is unresolved. V lost 0 bases and J lost 4, with 10 bases in between. There are 14 residues in the CDR3. Germline V CDR1 and CDR2: SGHRS, YFSETQ. In DNA, the CDR3 is TGCGCCAGCAGCTTGGCTGGGTCGGGCACTGAAGCTTTCTTT. Amino acid sequence: CASSLAGSGTEAFF.